The clone carrying this TCR beta chain has only one observation. As yet, its antigen is unknown. Amplification of the TCR beta CDR3 regions used RNA transcripts (as template). Scientists carried out first-round RT-PCR using HTBI primers and then a second-round multiplex PCR. MiXCR was run by TCRdb on the multiplex PCR reads, yielding one entry per CDR3 protein. The table shows about 410,000 distinct CDR3 sequences, with about 17% occurring only once. Clinical symptoms and serum thyroxine were used for diagnosis; TRAb, thyroid ultrasound and orbital computed tomography were also relied on. Someone took the PBMCs out of 10 ml of fresh peripheral blood. The entry originates in a study of Graves' ophthalmopathy and Graves' hyperthyroidism. About the research overall: Blood was drawn at initial diagnosis, before any treatment.

Broader study findings: Most clonotypes expanded in thyroid above 0.001 frequency were present in blood too.

Germline V gene data show CDR1 as SEHNR and CDR2 as FQNEAQ (reference sequence). This CDR3 region has 15 residues. With V trimmed by 4 bases and J by 7 bases, 12 bases remained unmatched. The TCR was taken from a young woman with Graves' ophthalmopathy. The V gene is TRBV7-9, the J gene TRBJ1-1; TRBD1 matches 7 bases. The sequenced sample was peripheral blood. As DNA, the CDR3 is TGTGCCAGCAGCTCAGACAGGGTGGGCGATCGTGAAGCTTTCTTT. It yields the protein CASSSDRVGDREAFF.